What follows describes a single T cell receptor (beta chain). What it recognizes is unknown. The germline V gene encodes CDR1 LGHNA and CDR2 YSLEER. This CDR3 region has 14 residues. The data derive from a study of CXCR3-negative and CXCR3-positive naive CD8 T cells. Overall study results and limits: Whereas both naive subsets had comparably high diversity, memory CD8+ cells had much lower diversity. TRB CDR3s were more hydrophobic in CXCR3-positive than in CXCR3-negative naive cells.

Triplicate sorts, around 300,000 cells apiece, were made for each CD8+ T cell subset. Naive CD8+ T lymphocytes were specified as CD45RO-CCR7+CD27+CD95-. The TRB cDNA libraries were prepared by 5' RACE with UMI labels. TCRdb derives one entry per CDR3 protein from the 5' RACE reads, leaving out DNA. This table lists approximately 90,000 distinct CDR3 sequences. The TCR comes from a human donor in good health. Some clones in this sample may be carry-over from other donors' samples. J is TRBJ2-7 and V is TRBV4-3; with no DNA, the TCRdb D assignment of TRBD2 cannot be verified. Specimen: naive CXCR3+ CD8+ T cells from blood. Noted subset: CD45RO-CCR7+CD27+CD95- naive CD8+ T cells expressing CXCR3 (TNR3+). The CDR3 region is CASSQSQVAYEQYF.